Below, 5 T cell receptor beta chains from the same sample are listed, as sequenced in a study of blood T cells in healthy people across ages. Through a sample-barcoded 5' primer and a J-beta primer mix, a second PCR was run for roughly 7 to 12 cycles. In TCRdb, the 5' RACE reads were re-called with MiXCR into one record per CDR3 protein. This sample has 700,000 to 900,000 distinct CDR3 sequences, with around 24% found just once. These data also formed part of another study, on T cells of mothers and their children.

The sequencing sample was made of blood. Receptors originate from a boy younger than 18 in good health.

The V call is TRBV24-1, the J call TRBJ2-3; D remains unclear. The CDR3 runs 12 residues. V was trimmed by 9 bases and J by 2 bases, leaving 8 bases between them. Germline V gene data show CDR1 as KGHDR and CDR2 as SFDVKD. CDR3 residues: CATGQTTDTQYF. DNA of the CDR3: TGTGCCACCGGGCAAACCACAGATACGCAGTATTTT.

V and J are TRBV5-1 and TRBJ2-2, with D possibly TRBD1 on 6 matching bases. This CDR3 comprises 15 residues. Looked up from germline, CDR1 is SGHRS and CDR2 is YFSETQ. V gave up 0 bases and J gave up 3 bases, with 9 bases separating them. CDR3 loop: CASSLEDSDTGELFF. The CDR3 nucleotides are TGCGCCAGCAGCTTGGAGGACAGCGACACCGGGGAGCTGTTTTTT.

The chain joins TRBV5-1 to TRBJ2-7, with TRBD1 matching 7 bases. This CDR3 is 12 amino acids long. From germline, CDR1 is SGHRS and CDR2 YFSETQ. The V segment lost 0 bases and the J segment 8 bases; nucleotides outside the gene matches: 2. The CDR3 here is CASSLGQGKQYF. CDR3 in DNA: TGCGCCAGCAGCTTGGGACAGGGTAAGCAGTACTTC.

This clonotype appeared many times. The CDR3 loop is CSVGSQEYEQYF. CDR3 bases: TGCAGCGTTGGGTCACAAGAATACGAGCAGTACTTC. The chain is built from TRBV29-1 and TRBJ2-5; no firm D call. The J call is doubtful: the DNA matches TRBJ2-7 better. The CDR3 covers 12 residues. Germline assignment: CDR1 SQVTM and CDR2 ANQGSEA.

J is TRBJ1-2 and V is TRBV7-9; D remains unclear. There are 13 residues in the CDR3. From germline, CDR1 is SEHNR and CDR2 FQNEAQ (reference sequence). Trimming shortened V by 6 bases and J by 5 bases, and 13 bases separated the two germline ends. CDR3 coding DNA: TGTGCCAGCAGATCGGACTTTGATTATGGCTACACCTTC. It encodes CASRSDFDYGYTF.